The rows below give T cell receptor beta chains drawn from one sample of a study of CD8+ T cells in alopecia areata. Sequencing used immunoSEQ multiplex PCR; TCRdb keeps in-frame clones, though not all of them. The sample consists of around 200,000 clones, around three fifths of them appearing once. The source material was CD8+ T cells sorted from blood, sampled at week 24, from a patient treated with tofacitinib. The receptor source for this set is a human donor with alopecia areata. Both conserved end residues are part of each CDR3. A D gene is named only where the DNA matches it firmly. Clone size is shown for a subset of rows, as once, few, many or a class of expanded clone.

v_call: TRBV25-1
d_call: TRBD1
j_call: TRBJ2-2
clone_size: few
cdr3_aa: CASSAWDRNTGELFF
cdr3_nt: TGTGCCAGCAGTGCTTGGGACAGGAACACCGGGGAGCTGTTTTTT

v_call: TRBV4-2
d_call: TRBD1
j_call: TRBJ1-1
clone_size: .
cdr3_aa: CASSQESTGLMNTEAFF
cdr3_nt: TGTGCCAGCAGCCAAGAATCGACAGGGCTAATGAACACTGAAGCTTTCTTT

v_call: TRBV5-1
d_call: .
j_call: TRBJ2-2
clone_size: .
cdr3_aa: CASSAPYTNTGELFF
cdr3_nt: TGCGCCAGCAGCGCTCCCTACACGAACACCGGGGAGCTGTTTTTT

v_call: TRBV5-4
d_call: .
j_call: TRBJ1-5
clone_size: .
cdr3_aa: CASSSHGDSNQPQHF
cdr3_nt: TGTGCCAGCAGCTCGCACGGGGATAGCAATCAGCCCCAGCATTTT

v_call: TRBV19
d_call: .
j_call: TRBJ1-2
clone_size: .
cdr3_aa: CASSPPSRGYTF
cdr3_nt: TGTGCCAGTAGTCCTCCCAGTCGTGGCTACACCTTC

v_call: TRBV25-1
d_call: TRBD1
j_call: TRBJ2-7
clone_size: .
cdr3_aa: CASSDRDRGAFEQYF
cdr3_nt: TGTGCCAGCAGTGACCGGGACAGGGGGGCTTTCGAGCAGTACTTC

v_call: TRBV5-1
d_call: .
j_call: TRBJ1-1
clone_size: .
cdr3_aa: CASSLPGGQNTEAFF
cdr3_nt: TGCGCCAGCAGCTTGCCCGGAGGCCAGAACACTGAAGCTTTCTTT

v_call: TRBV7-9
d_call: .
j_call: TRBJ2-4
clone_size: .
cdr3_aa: CASSFLENIQYF
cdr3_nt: TGTGCCAGCAGCTTTTTAGAAAACATTCAGTACTTC

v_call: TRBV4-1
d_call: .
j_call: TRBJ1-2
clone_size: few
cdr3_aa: CASSQELGGSYGYTF
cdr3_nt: TGCGCCAGCAGCCAAGAGCTCGGGGGCTCCTATGGCTACACCTTC

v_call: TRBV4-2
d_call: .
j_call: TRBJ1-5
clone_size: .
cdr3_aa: CASSPGGNQPQHF
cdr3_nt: TGTGCCAGCAGCCCAGGAGGGAATCAGCCCCAGCATTTT

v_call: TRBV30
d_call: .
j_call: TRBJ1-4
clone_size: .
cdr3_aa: CAWNDGRDVTNEKLFF
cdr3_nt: TGTGCCTGGAATGACGGACGGGACGTGACTAATGAAAAACTGTTTTTT

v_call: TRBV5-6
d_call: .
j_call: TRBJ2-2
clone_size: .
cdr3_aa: CASSLVAGNTGELFF
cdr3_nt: TGTGCCAGCAGCTTGGTGGCAGGGAACACCGGGGAGCTGTTTTTT

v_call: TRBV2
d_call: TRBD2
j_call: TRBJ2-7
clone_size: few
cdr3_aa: CAIQGLAGTYEQYF
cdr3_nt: TGTGCCATCCAAGGACTAGCGGGGACCTACGAGCAGTACTTC

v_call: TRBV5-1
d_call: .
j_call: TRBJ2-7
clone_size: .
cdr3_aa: CASRAQGTIYEQYF
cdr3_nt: TGCGCCAGCAGGGCCCAGGGGACAATCTACGAGCAGTACTTC

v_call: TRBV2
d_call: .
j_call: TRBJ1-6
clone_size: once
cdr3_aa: CASIEEWSGGSKNSPLHF
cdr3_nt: TGTGCCAGCATCGAGGAGTGGAGTGGGGGGAGTAAGAATTCACCCCTCCACTTT

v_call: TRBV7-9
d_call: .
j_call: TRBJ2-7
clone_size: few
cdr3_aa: CASSPEGSYEQYF
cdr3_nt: TGTGCCAGCAGCCCCGAAGGCTCCTACGAGCAGTACTTC

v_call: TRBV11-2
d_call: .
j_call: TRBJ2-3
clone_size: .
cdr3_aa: CASSTSRTDTQYF
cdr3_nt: TGTGCCAGCAGCACTAGCCGTACAGATACGCAGTATTTT

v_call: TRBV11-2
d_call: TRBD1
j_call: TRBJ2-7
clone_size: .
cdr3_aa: CASSLDHRDRGLSYEQYF
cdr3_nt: TGTGCCAGCAGCTTAGATCACCGGGACAGGGGGCTCTCCTACGAGCAGTACTTC

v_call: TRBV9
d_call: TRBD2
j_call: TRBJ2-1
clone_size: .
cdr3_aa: CASKPLEGSGGASNEQFF
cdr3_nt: TGTGCCAGCAAACCGCTCGAAGGGAGCGGGGGGGCTTCCAATGAGCAGTTCTTC

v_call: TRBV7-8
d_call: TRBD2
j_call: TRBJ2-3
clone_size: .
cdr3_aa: CASSSRGTSGGDTQYF
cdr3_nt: TGTGCCAGCAGCTCCCGAGGGACTAGCGGGGGTGATACGCAGTATTTT

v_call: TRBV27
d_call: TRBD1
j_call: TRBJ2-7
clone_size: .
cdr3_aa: CASSLSRGRSYEQYF
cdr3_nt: TGTGCCAGCAGCCTCAGCAGGGGGAGATCCTACGAGCAGTACTTC

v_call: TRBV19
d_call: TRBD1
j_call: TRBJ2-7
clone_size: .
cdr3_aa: CASIPGGFRSEQYF
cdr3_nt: TGTGCCAGTATTCCAGGGGGATTTCGCTCCGAGCAGTACTTC

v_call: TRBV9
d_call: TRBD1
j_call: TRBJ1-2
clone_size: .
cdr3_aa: CASSTAGTEAFYGYTF
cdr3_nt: TGTGCCAGCAGCACAGCCGGGACAGAGGCTTTCTATGGCTACACCTTC

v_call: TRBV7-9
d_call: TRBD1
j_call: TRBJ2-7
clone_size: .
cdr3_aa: CASSLRDRVDEQYF
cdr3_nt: TGTGCCAGCAGCTTACGGGACAGGGTGGACGAGCAGTACTTC

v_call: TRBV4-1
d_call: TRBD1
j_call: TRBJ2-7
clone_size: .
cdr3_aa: CASSPAWTGTYEQYF
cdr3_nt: TGCGCCAGCAGCCCGGCTTGGACAGGGACCTACGAGCAGTACTTC

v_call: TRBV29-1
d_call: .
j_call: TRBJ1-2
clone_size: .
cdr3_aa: CSVISDSSGGYTF
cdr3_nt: TGCAGCGTTATTTCGGACAGTTCGGGCGGCTACACCTTC

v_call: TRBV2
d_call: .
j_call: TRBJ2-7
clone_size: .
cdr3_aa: CASKGYEQYF
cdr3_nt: TGTGCCAGCAAGGGTTACGAGCAGTACTTC

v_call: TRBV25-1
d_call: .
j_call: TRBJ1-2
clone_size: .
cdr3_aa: CATGLGVSPYGYTF
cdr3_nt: TGTGCCACTGGGTTGGGCGTCTCGCCCTATGGCTACACCTTC

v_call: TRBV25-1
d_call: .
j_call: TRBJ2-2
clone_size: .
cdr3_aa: CASSTTDWARGTGELFF
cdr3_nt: TGTGCCAGCAGTACGACGGACTGGGCCCGAGGCACCGGGGAGCTGTTTTTT

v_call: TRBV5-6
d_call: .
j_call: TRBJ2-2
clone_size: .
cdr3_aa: CASSVGTGSVTGELFF
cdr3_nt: TGTGCCAGCAGCGTGGGAACGGGGAGTGTCACCGGGGAGCTGTTTTTT

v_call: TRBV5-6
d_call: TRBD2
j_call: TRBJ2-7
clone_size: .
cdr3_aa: CASSSSGLAGIKSSYEQYF
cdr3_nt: TGTGCCAGCAGCTCGTCGGGACTAGCGGGGATTAAAAGCTCCTACGAGCAGTACTTC

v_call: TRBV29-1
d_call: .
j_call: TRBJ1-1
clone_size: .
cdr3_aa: CSVDPPRGPEAFF
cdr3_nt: TGCAGCGTTGACCCCCCCCGGGGACCTGAAGCTTTCTTT

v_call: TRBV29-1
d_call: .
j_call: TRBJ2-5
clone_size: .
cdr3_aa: CSVGRQGPETQYF
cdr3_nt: TGCAGCGTCGGGAGACAGGGTCCCGAGACCCAGTACTTC

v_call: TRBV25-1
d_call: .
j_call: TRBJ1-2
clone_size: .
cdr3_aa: CASSGAGLYGYTF
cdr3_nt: TGTGCCAGCAGTGGAGCAGGTCTTTATGGCTACACCTTC

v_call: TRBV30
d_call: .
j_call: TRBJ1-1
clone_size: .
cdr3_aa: CAWSPADTEAFF
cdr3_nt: TGTGCCTGGAGTCCTGCGGACACTGAAGCTTTCTTT

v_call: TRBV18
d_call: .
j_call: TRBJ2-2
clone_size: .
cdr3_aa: CASSPLGNTGELFF
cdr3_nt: TGTGCCAGCTCACCTTTGGGCAACACCGGGGAGCTGTTTTTT

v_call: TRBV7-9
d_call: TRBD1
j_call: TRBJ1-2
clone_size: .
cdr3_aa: CASSSGQAYGYTF
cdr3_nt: TGTGCCAGCAGCTCAGGACAGGCCTATGGCTACACCTTC

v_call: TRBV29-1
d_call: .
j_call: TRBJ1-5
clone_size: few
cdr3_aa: CSLVGVQPQHF
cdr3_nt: TGCAGCCTCGTTGGCGTCCAGCCCCAGCATTTT

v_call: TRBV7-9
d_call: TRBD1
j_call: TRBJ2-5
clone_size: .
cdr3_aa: CASSSTRDREETQYF
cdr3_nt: TGTGCCAGCAGCTCGACCCGGGACAGGGAAGAGACCCAGTACTTC

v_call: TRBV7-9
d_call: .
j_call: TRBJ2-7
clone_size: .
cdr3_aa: CASSPQDGEQYF
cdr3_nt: TGTGCCAGCAGCCCCCAGGACGGCGAGCAGTACTTC

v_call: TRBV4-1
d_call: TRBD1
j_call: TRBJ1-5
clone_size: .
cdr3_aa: CASSQAWGQGVYEPQHF
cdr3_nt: TGCGCCAGCAGCCAAGCATGGGGACAGGGCGTTTATGAGCCCCAGCATTTT

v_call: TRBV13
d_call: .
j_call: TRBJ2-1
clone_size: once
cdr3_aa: CASSLEGGYAYNEQFF
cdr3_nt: TGTGCCAGCAGCTTAGAAGGCGGGTATGCCTACAATGAGCAGTTCTTC

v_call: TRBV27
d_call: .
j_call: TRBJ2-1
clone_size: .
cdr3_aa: CASSSENREDNEQFF
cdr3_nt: TGTGCCAGCAGTTCAGAAAACCGCGAGGACAATGAGCAGTTCTTC

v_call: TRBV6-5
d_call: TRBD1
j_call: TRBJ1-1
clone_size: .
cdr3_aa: CASTQGGTEAFF
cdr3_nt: TGTGCCAGCACCCAGGGGGGTACTGAAGCTTTCTTT

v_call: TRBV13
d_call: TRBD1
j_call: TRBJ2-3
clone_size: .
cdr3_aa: CASSSQGGHTDTQYF
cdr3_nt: TGTGCCAGCAGCTCACAAGGGGGCCACACAGATACGCAGTATTTT

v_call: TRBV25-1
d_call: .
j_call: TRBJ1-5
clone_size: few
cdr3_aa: CASSVSGNNQPQHF
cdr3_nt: TGTGCCAGCAGTGTGTCGGGGAACAATCAGCCCCAGCATTTT

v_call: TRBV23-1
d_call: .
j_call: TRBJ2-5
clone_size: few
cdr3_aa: CASSPHRARDGEQETQYF
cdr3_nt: TGCGCCAGCAGTCCCCACCGAGCCCGGGATGGGGAACAAGAGACCCAGTACTTC

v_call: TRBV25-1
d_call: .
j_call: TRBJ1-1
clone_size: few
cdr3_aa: CASRTGNTEAFF
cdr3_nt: TGTGCCAGCCGTACAGGGAACACTGAAGCTTTCTTT

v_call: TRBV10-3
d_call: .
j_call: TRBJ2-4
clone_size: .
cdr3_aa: CAISDRGIAKNIQYF
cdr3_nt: TGTGCCATCAGTGACAGGGGTATAGCCAAAAACATTCAGTACTTC

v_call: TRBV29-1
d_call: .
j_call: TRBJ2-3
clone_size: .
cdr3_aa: CSVESLATDTQYF
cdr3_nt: TGCAGCGTTGAGTCGCTAGCAACAGATACGCAGTATTTT

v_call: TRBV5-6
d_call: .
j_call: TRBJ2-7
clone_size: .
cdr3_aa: CASSLARGLTHHYEQYF
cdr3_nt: TGTGCCAGCAGCTTGGCCCGGGGACTTACGCACCATTACGAGCAGTACTTC

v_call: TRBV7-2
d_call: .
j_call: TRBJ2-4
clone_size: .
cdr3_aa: CASSLAAMFLSGGTKNIQYF
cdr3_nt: TGTGCCAGCAGCTTAGCTGCGATGTTCCTCTCTGGGGGTACGAAAAACATTCAGTACTTC

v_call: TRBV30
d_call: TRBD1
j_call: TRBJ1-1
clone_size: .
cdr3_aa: CACLAQGAEAFF
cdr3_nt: TGTGCCTGCCTAGCACAGGGGGCTGAAGCTTTCTTT

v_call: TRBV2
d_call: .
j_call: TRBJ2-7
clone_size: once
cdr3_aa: CASSGGASTYEQYF
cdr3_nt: TGTGCCAGCAGTGGTGGGGCTTCGACCTACGAGCAGTACTTC

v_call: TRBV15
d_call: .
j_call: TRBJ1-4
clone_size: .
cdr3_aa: CATSRQGSLNEKLFF
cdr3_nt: TGTGCCACCAGCAGGCAGGGCTCCCTTAATGAAAAACTGTTTTTT

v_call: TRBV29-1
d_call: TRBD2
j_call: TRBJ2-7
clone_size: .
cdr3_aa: CSVGTSVSSYEQYF
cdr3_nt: TGCAGCGTGGGGACTAGCGTGTCCTCCTACGAGCAGTACTTC

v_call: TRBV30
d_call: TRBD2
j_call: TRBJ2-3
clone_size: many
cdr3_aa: CAWIGGGLTDTQYF
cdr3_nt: TGTGCCTGGATAGGCGGGGGTCTTACAGATACGCAGTATTTT

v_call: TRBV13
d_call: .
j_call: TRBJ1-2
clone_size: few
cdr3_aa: CASSLQLDYTIYGYTF
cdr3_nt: TGTGCCAGCAGCTTACAGCTGGATTACACGATCTATGGCTACACCTTC

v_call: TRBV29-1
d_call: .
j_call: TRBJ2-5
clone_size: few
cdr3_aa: CSVASREGGETQYF
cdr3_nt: TGCAGCGTCGCGAGTAGGGAAGGCGGAGAGACCCAGTACTTC

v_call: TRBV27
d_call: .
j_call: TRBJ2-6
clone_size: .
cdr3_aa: CASSARQANVLTF
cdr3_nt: TGTGCCAGCAGTGCACGACAGGCCAACGTCCTGACTTTC